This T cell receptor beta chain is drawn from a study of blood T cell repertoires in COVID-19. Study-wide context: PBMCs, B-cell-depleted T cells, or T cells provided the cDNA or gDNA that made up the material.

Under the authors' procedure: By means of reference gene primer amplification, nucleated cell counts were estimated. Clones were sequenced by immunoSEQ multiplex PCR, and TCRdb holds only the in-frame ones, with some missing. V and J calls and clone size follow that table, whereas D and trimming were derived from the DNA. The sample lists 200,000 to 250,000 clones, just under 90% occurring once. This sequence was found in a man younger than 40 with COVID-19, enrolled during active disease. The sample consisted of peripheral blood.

CDR3 in amino acids: CATSDELAGYHNEQFF. The CDR3, as DNA: TGTGCCACCAGTGATGAACTAGCGGGGTACCACAATGAGCAGTTCTTC. J is TRBJ2-1 and V is TRBV24-1; TRBD2 matches at 10 bases. CDR3 length: 16 amino acids. V trimming: 3 bases; J trimming: 5 bases; junction bases outside the gene matches: 6. Germline V gene data show CDR1 as KGHDR and CDR2 as SFDVKD.